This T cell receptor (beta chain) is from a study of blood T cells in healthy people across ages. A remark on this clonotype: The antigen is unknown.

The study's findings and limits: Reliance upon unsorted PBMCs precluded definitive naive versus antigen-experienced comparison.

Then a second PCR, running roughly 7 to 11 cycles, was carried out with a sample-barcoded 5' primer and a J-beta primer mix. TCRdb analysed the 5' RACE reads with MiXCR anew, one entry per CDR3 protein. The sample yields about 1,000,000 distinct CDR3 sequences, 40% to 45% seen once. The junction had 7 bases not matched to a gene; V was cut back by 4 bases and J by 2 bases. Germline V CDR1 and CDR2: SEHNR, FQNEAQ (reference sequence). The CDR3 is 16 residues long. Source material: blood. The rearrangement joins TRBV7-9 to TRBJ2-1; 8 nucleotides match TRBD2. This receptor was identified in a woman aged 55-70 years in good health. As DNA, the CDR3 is TGTGCCAGCAGCTCCCCCCCGGGAGGGCCCTACAATGAGCAGTTCTTC. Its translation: CASSSPPGGPYNEQFF.